These 3 T cell receptor beta chains were all obtained from the same sample, sequenced in a study of blood T cell repertoires in COVID-19. TCRdb keeps only in-frame clones here, not all; method: immunoSEQ multiplex PCR. The sample lists about 87,000 clones; about 83% were seen once. The sample comprised peripheral blood. Receptor source: a woman in her 70s with acute or convalescent COVID-19.

The CDR3 here is CASSWGVNTEAFF. The CDR3 nucleotides read TGTGCCAGCAGTTGGGGGGTGAACACTGAAGCTTTCTTT. The chain has TRBV12-3 or TRBV12-4 and TRBJ1-1; perhaps TRBD1 as D (5 bases). V shed 4 bases and J shed 0 bases, with 6 bases lying between them. The CDR3 runs to 13 residues.

CDR3 region: CASSLGGGDETQYF. CDR3 nucleotides: TGCGCCAGCAGCTTGGGAGGGGGGGATGAGACCCAGTACTTC. The genes are TRBV5-1 and TRBJ2-5, with D perhaps matching TRBD2 (7 bases). The CDR3 runs 14 residues. V lost 0 bases, J lost 5 bases, and 11 bases lay in between. Germline V lookup: CDR1 SGHRS, CDR2 YFSETQ.

V and J are TRBV5-5 and TRBJ1-5; 7 nucleotides line up with TRBD1. Trimming removed 2 bases from V and 7 bases from J; junction bases left unmatched: 6. The germline V gene encodes CDR1 SGHKS and CDR2 YYEKEE (reference sequence). The CDR3 spans 14 residues. CDR3 DNA sequence: TGTGCCAGCAGCTTTGTGTCAGGGGGACAGCCCCAGCATTTT. Its translation is CASSFVSGGQPQHF.